These 7 T cell receptor beta chains came from one sample sequenced in a study of T cell responses to AZD1222 COVID-19 vaccine (dated by TCRdb to 2020 to 2023). The library relied on the immunoSEQ multiplex PCR assay. TCRdb retrieved this table from immuneACCESS and kept in-frame rearrangements only. Not all clones are present; in checked studies, unresolved V genes account for under half, and no reason is known for the remainder. This sample gives just under 95,000 clones in total; around nine tenths of them show up just once. The biggest ten clones account for 13% of the sample. The time point label here, explained by the study, means: baseline before first vaccination. The material was peripheral blood, obtained on day 0 of AZD1222 vaccination. The receptor source for this set is an adult in good health.

The chain uses TRBV7-7 and TRBJ2-3; 7 bases line up with TRBD1. V lost 4 bases and J lost 2; bases outside the gene matches: 3. Germline-derived CDR1 and CDR2 are SSHAT and FNYEAQ (reference sequence). The CDR3 length is 14 residues. CDR3 residues: CASSSGQVTDTQYF. CDR3 bases: TGTGCCAGCAGCTCAGGACAGGTCACAGATACGCAGTATTTT.

The chain employs TRBV9 and TRBJ2-1; the D call may be TRBD1 or TRBD2 (6 bases each). V was pared by 4 bases and J by 12 bases, with 23 bases between. The CDR3 totals 15 residues. Germline values: CDR1 SGDLS, CDR2 YYNGEE. CDR3 sequence reads: CASSLLRDTRSGQFF. DNA of the CDR3: TGTGCCAGCAGCTTATTGCGGGACACCCGAAGTGGGCAGTTCTTC. Full variable domain (remainder filled in from reference TRBV9 and TRBJ2-1): DSGVTQTPKHLITATGQRVTLRCSPRSGDLSVYWYQQSLDQGLQFLIQYYNGEERAKGNILERFSAQQFPDLHSELNLSSLELGDSALYFCASSLLRDTRSGQFFGPGTRLTVL.

V gene TRBV19 combines with J gene TRBJ1-5, with TRBD1 as a possible D gene (6 bases). CDR3 length: 16 residues. CDR1 and CDR2 (germline): LNHDA, SQIVND (reference sequence). V was shortened by 5 bases and J by 3 bases, with 17 bases between the two germline ends. The CDR3 here is CASSVTGRGDNQPQHF. CDR3 DNA: TGTGCCAGTAGTGTGACAGGAAGGGGTGACAATCAGCCCCAGCATTTT.

V usage is TRBV7-3 and J usage is TRBJ2-5, with unresolved D. CDR1 is SGHTA and CDR2 is FQGTGA in the germline V gene. The CDR3 is 13 amino acids. V lost 3 bases and J 0 bases, leaving 5 bases between the germline ends. The CDR3 protein is CASSFGHQETQYF. The CDR3 DNA is TGTGCCAGCAGCTTTGGCCACCAAGAGACCCAGTACTTC.

V usage is TRBV19 and J usage is TRBJ1-1; 8 nucleotides agree with TRBD1. V lost 3 bases and J lost 0; bases outside the gene matches: 3. Germline V CDR1 and CDR2: LNHDA, SQIVND (reference sequence). The CDR3 is 15 amino acids. CDR3 sequence: CASSIRQGLNTEAFF. CDR3 in DNA: TGTGCCAGTAGTATTAGACAGGGGTTGAACACTGAAGCTTTCTTT.

This chain links TRBV6-5 with TRBJ2-5, with 8 bases identical to TRBD2. V gave up 7 bases and J gave up 1 base; unmatched junction bases: 5. The germline V gene has CDR1 MNHEY and CDR2 SVGAGI. This CDR3 contains 14 residues. CDR3 sequence reads: CASKIGLAQETQYF. Written as DNA, the CDR3 is TGTGCCAGCAAAATAGGACTAGCCCAAGAGACCCAGTACTTC.

In its sample, this clone was seen once. The gene calls are TRBV5-1 and TRBJ2-1, with 12 bases fitting TRBD2. From germline, CDR1 is SGHRS and CDR2 YFSETQ. The length of the CDR3 is 17 residues. The ends lost 4 bases at V and 1 base at J; junction bases unmatched: 6. The CDR3 loop is CASSPGLAGISYNEQFF. The CDR3 region has the DNA TGCGCCAGCAGCCCCGGACTAGCGGGGATTTCCTACAATGAGCAGTTCTTC.